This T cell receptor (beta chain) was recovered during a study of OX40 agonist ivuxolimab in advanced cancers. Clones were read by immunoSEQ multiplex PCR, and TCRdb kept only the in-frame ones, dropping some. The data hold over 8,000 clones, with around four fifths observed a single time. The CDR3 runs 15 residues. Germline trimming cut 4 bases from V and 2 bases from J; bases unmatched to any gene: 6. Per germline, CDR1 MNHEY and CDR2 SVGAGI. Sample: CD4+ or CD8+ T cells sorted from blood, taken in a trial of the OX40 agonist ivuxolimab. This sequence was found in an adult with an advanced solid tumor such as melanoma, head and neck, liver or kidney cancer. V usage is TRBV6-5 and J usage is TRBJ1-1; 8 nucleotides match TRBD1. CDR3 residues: CASSLNRGSNTEAFF. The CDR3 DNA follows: TGTGCCAGCAGTTTAAACAGGGGGTCCAACACTGAAGCTTTCTTT.